This T cell receptor beta chain derives from a study of T cell responses to AZD1222 COVID-19 vaccine. Study summary: Second-dose groups at about 4 or about 12 weeks were pooled. Study conclusions and caveats: Baseline serostatus was positive in only a handful of AZD1222 recipients. Among spike-specific TCRs, nearly half reportedly target unmutated variant regions.

The CDR3 extends over 15 amino acids. Trimming at V came to 0 bases and at J to 6 bases, leaving 7 bases not matched to a gene. The germline V gene encodes CDR1 SGHNT and CDR2 YYREEE (reference sequence). Sequencing used immunoSEQ multiplex PCR; TCRdb keeps in-frame clones, though not all of them. The data show 100,000 to 150,000 clones, with 65% to 90% seen just once and around 22% held by the top ten. Details on this clone: Its antigen is currently unknown.

The chain couples TRBV5-4 to TRBJ2-7; 9 nucleotides agree with TRBD2. This sequence originates from an adult in good health. Sequencing was performed on peripheral blood, taken on day 0 of AZD1222 vaccination. CDR3 in DNA: TGTGCCAGCAGCTTGGATCTTGGGACTAGCCCCGAGCAGTACTTC. Translation: CASSLDLGTSPEQYF. Looking up the rest from reference TRBV5-4 and TRBJ2-7 gives the full variable domain: ETGVTQSPTHLIKTRGQQVTLRCSSQSGHNTVSWYQQALGQGPQFIFQYYREEENGRGNFPPRFSGLQFPNYSSELNVNALELDDSALYLCASSLDLGTSPEQYFGPGTRLTVT.